This T cell receptor beta chain came from a study of T cell repertoires in Merkel cell carcinoma (dated by TCRdb to the late 2010s). General notes on the study: Patients who had received intralesional immunotherapy or systemic immune checkpoint blockade ahead of the biopsy were left out. MCPyV-specific clonotypes were first defined by tetramer sorting, cloning and paired TCR sequencing of expanded tumor-infiltrating lymphocytes. A diagnosis of MCPyV-positive Merkel cell carcinoma and successful in vitro expansion of tumor-infiltrating lymphocytes were required for inclusion. General conclusions and limits of the study: The study did not examine normal tissue biopsies.

A note on this clone: Which antigen it targets is not known. The sample holds no much larger clone one base away, and base qualities are not on file.

TRB CDR3 sequencing and data processing of tumor genomic DNA were performed with the immunoSEQ assay. As stored in TCRdb, this immuneACCESS dataset retains in-frame rearrangements with V and J assigned. A fraction of the clones does not appear; measured against another copy, unresolved V genes explain less than half of the discrepancy, and the remainder lacks a known reason. The sample contains 12,000 to 15,000 clones, approximately 73% of them found a single time. The leading ten clones occupy more than 15% of the sample. Biopsy-confirmed MCPyV-positive Merkel cell carcinoma was present in the study subjects, and positive serum antibodies to T-antigen were found in every subject. Roughly 6 adjacent 10-micron frozen tumor sections were used for genomic DNA extraction without cell sorting or culture. Roughly 5 x 5 x 5 mm of tumor biopsy tissue was frozen in optimal cutting temperature compound. In the frozen biopsy, scout sections stained with hematoxylin and eosin confirmed plenty of Merkel cell carcinoma along with infiltrating cells.

CDR1 and CDR2, per the germline V gene, are SNHLY and FYNNEI. The CDR3 spans 15 residues, from the cysteine through the phenylalanine. The retained sequence is limited to the CDR3, 45 bases, with the frame set at the first base. Clipping removes 6 bases from V and 7 bases from J, with 9 as the unmatched junction base count. The clonotype originates from an adult with Merkel cell carcinoma. The sample consisted of tumor tissue. This chain is built from TRBV2 and TRBJ1-4; the junction holds 9 bases that match TRBD1. The base sequence is TGTGCCAGCAGGTTCACAGGGGGCAAGGGTGAAAAACTGTTTTTT. This translates into CASRFTGGKGEKLFF.